This TCR beta chain was profiled in a study of cytomegalovirus exposure and HLA in healthy donors (dated by TCRdb to 2017 to 2019). In the study overall: An earlier analysis of roughly 570 of the donors reported 250 to 300 Gb of sequence data and approximately 120 million unique TCR beta sequences obtained from roughly 180 million T cells. About 300 gigabases of sequencing data and some 85 million unique TCR sequences were included in an early release covering roughly 600 HLA-typed donors. The genetic ancestry cluster associated with self-reported Caucasian donors included roughly 84% of the roughly 360 genotyped donors. The study aimed to test whether signatures of past pathogen exposure could be identified by cataloging public T cell receptors. The T cell repertoires of several hundred subjects were profiled by immunosequencing and related to cytomegalovirus serostatus. A separate validation cohort of roughly 130 different subjects was used in addition to the approximately 610-subject first cohort. The study combined high-throughput TCR immunosequencing, statistical association of individual TCRs with disease status, and machine learning to predict cytomegalovirus infection status. In a later analysis, previously published TCR beta repertoires from 600 to 850 donors were re-analyzed and high-resolution HLA genotyping was added so that TCR occurrence patterns could be studied. The later analysis used no new phenotypic data to find candidate immune exposures, relying instead on TCR beta sequences and their occurrence across donors. An earlier analysis of a few hundred of the donors applied high-throughput TCR beta sequencing to assess whether each TCR beta V gene segment acted as functional or pseudogenic. Donor age, sex, ethnicity and CMV serostatus were compiled together with the repertoire data. A later genetic analysis used genome-wide SNP genotypes for about 65% of the roughly 700 donors, treating that subset as a discovery cohort. All discovery cohort repertoires had been generated on a single sequencing platform. HLA typing included class I and class II loci at four-digit resolution. Typing coverage differed by locus: A, B, C, DRB1 and DQB1 were typed in about 620-640 donors, DQA1 in roughly 510, DPA1 in around 580, and DPB1 in 450 to 480. Because of strong linkage in the cohort, a handful of DR-DQ haplotypes were treated as single units for association and clustering. Across some 400 genotyped donors of the cohort, an average of roughly 200,000 unique TCR beta nucleotide sequences per donor were sequenced, and 15% to 20% of those sequences were non-productive.

Library construction relied on the immunoSEQ multiplex PCR assay. For the multiplex PCR, a mixture combining 60 forward primers for TCR Vbeta segments and 13 reverse primers for TCR Jbeta segments was used. Amplification of the CDR3 region of rearranged TCR beta genes was performed with a multiplex PCR assay on genomic DNA. The amplified TCR beta libraries were sequenced on the Illumina HiSeq System as 87-base-pair reads. The published analysis was carried out like this. A later analysis tallied roughly 76 million unique TCR beta chains across the 666 repertoires, and around 12 million of those chains were shared by two or more donors. Raw reads were error-corrected and collapsed into unique sequences by a nearest-neighbor algorithm in which closely related sequences were merged to remove PCR and sequencing errors. To assign V, D and J gene segments, CDR3 sequences were aligned to IMGT reference sequences. For a sequence to be retained, at least a six-nucleotide match to both a V gene segment and a J gene segment was required. A rearrangement was called productive if the CDR3 had no stop codons and remained in frame with V and J, and every other rearrangement was called non-productive. CDR3 was defined according to IMGT convention as the region running from the second conserved V-encoded cysteine to the conserved J-encoded phenylalanine. The earlier analysis of some 540 of the donors excluded any sequence lacking an unambiguous match to a single V gene segment. An earlier analysis of 587 of the donors classified V segments as functional when productive rearrangements were above 56.7% and as segregating when the standard deviation between donors was above 5%. To diagnose cytomegalovirus status from the catalog of TCR beta chain sequences, a statistical classification framework was built. In a later analysis, V and J genes were assigned by comparing TCR nucleotide sequences against IMGT/GENE-DB human TR gene sequences. A later analysis assigned CDR3 sequences and most-parsimonious VDJ recombination scenarios with the TCRdist pipeline. A later analysis defined each TCR beta chain by its CDR3 amino acid sequence plus V-gene family, and excluded reads lacking a unique V-gene family. As a way to deal with suspected cross-contamination and a sequencing artifact, a later analysis dropped 500 to 700 nucleotide sequences that were highly shared and had low generation probability. In a later analysis, a clonal expansion index for each public chain was calculated from normalized within-repertoire ranks of inferred template counts. In a later analysis, generation probabilities were computed using a VDJ recombination model fitted to out-of-frame rearrangements, and the results were checked against IGoR. Hypergeometric tests were used in a later analysis to score TCR-TCR, TCR-HLA and TCR-CMV co-occurrence, with a repertoire-size bias correction applied to the TCR pairs. False discovery rates were estimated in a later analysis by permuting HLA or CMV assignments 20 times. In a later analysis, co-occurring TCRs were grouped using DBSCAN, with TCRdist sequence similarity added in when clustering inside HLA-allele-positive subsets. Repertoires with fewer than 30,000 or more than 120,000 public chains were left out of co-occurrence clustering, as were roughly five repertoires with anomalous nucleotide sharing. What TCRdb holds here is the immuneACCESS table cut down to in-frame rearrangements. Part of the clones is not present; checked against another copy, under half of the missing clones reflect an unresolved V gene, and the others are unexplained. For V, J and clone size, that table is used; D and trimming come from the DNA. This sample lists 30,000 to 45,000 clones; 70% to 90% were detected once. In total, the top ten clones hold about an eighth of the sample.

Concerning this clone: What antigen it recognizes has not been identified. No much larger clone exists at a distance of one base, and base qualities are not known.

Overall study results and their limits: In both the original and validation cohorts, the classifier was reported to diagnose cytomegalovirus status with high specificity and sensitivity. Compared with the roughly 670-donor mean, donors in an Asian-associated ancestry cluster had fewer N-insertions in productive TCRs, according to a later genetic analysis. In a later analysis, HLA-associated TCR beta chains showed more clonal expansion and lower generation probabilities than non-associated chains that were equally common. Because counts were too low, approximately 15 rarely observed V segments, including chromosome 9 orphons, were excluded from the earlier analysis of several hundred of the donors. A later analysis found that TCR association rates varied across HLA loci, with DRB1 alleles showing the most associated TCRs and HLA-C alleles the fewest. In an earlier analysis of 450 to 750 of the donors, most TCR beta V segments appeared in productive rearrangements about 87% or about 30% of the time, broadly matching IMGT annotations. HLA typing was unavailable for some donors at each locus, so association tests used only the typed subset. Correlated functional status among segregating V segments might reflect linkage disequilibrium, but an unknown experimental factor could not be ruled out. Most CMV-associated TCR beta chains appeared to be HLA-restricted in a later analysis, and the HLA associations seemed to be driven largely by CMV exposure. The study gave a list of 150 to 200 TCR beta chains associated with cytomegalovirus. V-gene and J-gene trimming of TCR beta chains was associated with a missense DCLRE1C variant in a later genetic analysis, and the association was replicated in an independent cohort. The 87-base-pair reads could not distinguish some IMGT-functional V segments, including TRBV6-2 and TRBV6-3, so those segments were excluded. The presence/absence analyses assumed that sequencing depth was roughly uniform across donors, and that assumption may not be true. A later analysis associated about 17,000 TCR beta sequences with specific HLA alleles at a false discovery rate of 0.05. In vitro tests confirmed that a few of the cytomegalovirus-associated TCR beta chains recognize cytomegalovirus antigens. Immune exposure information for the cohort was limited to CMV serostatus. Only TCR beta chains were sequenced in this cohort, and the absence of alpha or paired-chain data limited detectable features. According to the authors, the approach could potentially be generalized to other disease states and immunological phenotypes. Most TCR sequences were seen in very few donors, while some public TCRs were found in many individuals. A cluster of highly shared sequence variants was judged likely to represent a technical artifact of the sequencing pipeline. When HLA alleles, especially DR and DQ, strongly co-occurred, TCR associations were difficult to assign to individual alleles. According to a later analysis, parvovirus B19, influenza, CMV and Epstein-Barr virus appeared linked to several top co-occurrence clusters. A further reported finding was that TCR beta sequences accurately predicted the HLA-A and HLA-B alleles for most subjects in the first cohort.

A distance of 17 bases separates the germline ends of V and J, which lose 5 bases and 6 bases respectively. From its cysteine to its phenylalanine, the CDR3 spans 15 amino acids. Solely the CDR3 DNA is kept, with 45 bases framed from the first base. The CDR1 and CDR2 encoded by the germline V gene are SGHTA and FQGNSA. The cohort was made up of approximately 670 healthy bone marrow donors. At the time of sampling, all cohort members were nominally healthy, though unrecorded immune exposures were likely present. The donor tested CMV seropositive and was one of the 289 seropositive cohort members. A peripheral blood sample was provided by each donor, and peripheral blood mononuclear cells were used for TCR beta sequencing. Genomic DNA extraction from the blood cell samples was performed with the Qiagen DNeasy Blood Extraction Kit.

What was sequenced was PBMCs. Recombination linked TRBV7-2 to TRBJ1-5; TRBD1 is a possible D gene, resting on 5 matching bases. This receptor was obtained from a woman aged 40-49 years in good health and CMV-seropositive. The CDR3 loop reads CASSPDIVLSQPQHF. Here is the DNA: TGTGCCAGCAGCCCGGACATAGTTCTGAGTCAGCCCCAGCATTTT.